The 14 T cell receptor beta chains reported below all come from one sample, sequenced in a study of Graves' ophthalmopathy and Graves' hyperthyroidism. RNA transcripts were the source from which TCR beta CDR3 regions were amplified. Second-round multiplex PCR followed a first-round RT-PCR using HTBI primers. TCRdb ran MiXCR on the multiplex PCR reads and lists one entry per CDR3 protein. The profile covers about 210,000 distinct CDR3 sequences, with 25% to 35% appearing a single time and 8.5% to 9.5% taken by the ten largest. The sample was peripheral blood. Every receptor here comes from a middle-aged man with Graves' ophthalmopathy.

This clonotype has at least ten counts. This rearrangement joins TRBV5-1 to TRBJ2-1; 8 bases align to TRBD2. The germline V gene has CDR1 SGHRS and CDR2 YFSETQ. The CDR3 has 14 amino acids. With 6 bases clipped from V and 7 bases from J, the junction kept 9 bases outside the gene matches. The CDR3 here is CASNLAGPRNEQFF. The CDR3, as DNA: TGCGCCAGCAACTTAGCGGGACCAAGGAATGAGCAGTTCTTC.

This clonotype has ten or more counts. The genes are TRBV6-2 or TRBV6-3 and TRBJ2-7, with unresolved D. CDR1 is MNHEY, CDR2 SVGEGT, per germline. V was pared by 8 bases and J by 1 base, with 9 bases between. The CDR3 totals 12 residues. The CDR3: CASGRLSYEQYF. For the CDR3, the DNA is TGTGCCAGCGGGCGGCTGTCCTACGAGCAGTACTTC.

Many counts were recorded for this clonotype. A junction end diverges from the germline sequence, so it may reflect a read error. The CDR3 spells CARSRPDSPTGELFF. The DNA of the CDR3 is TGTGCCCGGAGCCGCCCCGACTCGCCCACCGGGGAGCTGTTTTTT. This chain joins TRBV30 and TRBJ2-2; D remains ambiguous. This CDR3 comprises 15 residues. Germline V lookup: CDR1 GTSNPN, CDR2 SVGIG (reference sequence).

This clonotype was recorded at least ten times. J is TRBJ1-1 and V is TRBV7-3; tentatively, D is TRBD1 (5 bases). Germline loops: CDR1 SGHTA, CDR2 FQGTGA. Trimming took off 5 bases at V and 4 bases at J, with 11 bases between the two ends. The CDR3 contains 13 residues. CDR3 residues: CASSPQDGTEAFF. CDR3 in DNA: TGTGCCAGCAGCCCACAGGACGGCACTGAAGCTTTCTTT.

This clonotype was seen repeatedly, ten times or more. This chain uses TRBV7-8 with TRBJ2-7; D might be TRBD2 (5 bases). Germline V gives CDR1 SGHVS, CDR2 FQNEAQ. V gave up 3 bases and J gave up 5 bases, with 17 bases separating them. CDR3 length: 15 residues. The CDR3 DNA sequence: TGTGCCAGCAGCTTCAGAGGGTCGTTTGCGGACGAGCAGTACTTC. Its protein is CASSFRGSFADEQYF.

This clonotype was picked up many times. The chain employs TRBV28 and TRBJ1-5, with a weak D call TRBD1 (6 bases). CDR3 length equals 16 residues. With 6 bases removed from V and 2 bases from J, the gap between germline ends came to 17 bases. Germline V gene data show CDR1 as MDHEN and CDR2 as SYDVKM. CDR3 amino acids: CASREGQRSGNQPQHF. Written as DNA, the CDR3 is TGTGCCAGCAGGGAAGGACAGAGATCTGGCAATCAGCCCCAGCATTTT.

For this clonotype: A read error may account for a junction end that differs from germline. The gene calls are TRBV7-8 and TRBJ1-6; D is unresolved. The CDR3 length is 11 residues. Germline CDR1 is SGHVS and CDR2 is FQNEAQ. CDR3 protein: CACSRTGSLHF. The CDR3, as DNA: TGTGCCTGCAGTAGGACGGGATCCCTCCACTTT.

This clonotype showed up many times. The chain links TRBV7-2 to TRBJ2-7; weak D call: TRBD1 (6 bases). The CDR3 length is 13 residues. The germline V gene encodes CDR1 SGHTA and CDR2 FQGNSA. V was shortened by 1 base and J by 5 bases, with 9 bases between the two germline ends. The CDR3 bases are TGTGCCAGCAGCTTAGAAGGACAGAACGAGCAGTACTTC. The encoded protein is CASSLEGQNEQYF.

In this sample, this clonotype turned up many times. The gene calls are TRBV12-3 or TRBV12-4 and TRBJ2-2, with a tentative D call TRBD1 (6 bases). The CDR3 loop spans 13 amino acids. CDR3 region: CACRDTNTGELFF. The CDR3 DNA reads as TGTGCTTGCAGGGACACGAACACCGGGGAGCTGTTTTTT.

This clonotype was observed at least ten times. This chain connects TRBV6-1 to TRBJ2-7, with TRBD1 as a possible D gene (6 bases). Per germline, CDR1 MNHNS and CDR2 SASEGT. The CDR3 is made up of 16 amino acids. Trimming stripped 6 bases from V and 2 bases from J, with 20 bases between. For the CDR3, the DNA is TGTGCCAGCAGGAGAGCCCCCGTGGACAGAGCCTACGAGCAGTACTTC. It encodes CASRRAPVDRAYEQYF.

This clonotype was seen ten or more times. The chain joins TRBV30 to TRBJ2-2; the D gene is possibly TRBD1 (5 bases). CDR1 GTSNPN and CDR2 SVGIG come from the germline V gene (reference sequence). Trimming removed 4 bases at V and 1 base at J, with 10 bases between. This CDR3 is built from 14 residues. For the CDR3, the DNA is TGTGCCTGGAAGGGCAGGGTGAACACCGGGGAGCTGTTTTTT. Translating it yields CAWKGRVNTGELFF.

This clonotype was recorded a few times. The chain joins TRBV12-3 or TRBV12-4 to TRBJ2-2, with D unresolved. The CDR3 covers 14 residues. V was pared by 8 bases and J by 5 bases, with 15 bases between. CDR3 region: CASYDLGKTGELFF. Written as DNA, the CDR3 is TGTGCCAGCTATGACTTAGGGAAAACCGGGGAGCTGTTTTTT.

This clonotype was counted many times. This rearrangement joins TRBV10-3 to TRBJ2-5, with a possible D match to TRBD2 (6 bases). V was cut by 10 bases and J by 4 bases, with 22 bases left in between. The CDR3 loop spans 15 amino acids. The germline CDR1 and CDR2 sequences are ENHRY and SYGVKD. CDR3 DNA sequence: TGTGCCACCGCGGGGACGGATTGGTCCGGAGAGACCCAGTACTTC. It translates to CATAGTDWSGETQYF.

The chain uses TRBV12-5 and TRBJ2-7; D perhaps matches TRBD1 (5 bases). There are 16 residues in the CDR3. Germline assignment: CDR1 LGHNT and CDR2 FRNRAP. With 1 base removed from V and 5 bases from J, the gap between germline ends came to 18 bases. CDR3 sequence: CASGLGQGGVQDEQYF. CDR3 nucleotide sequence: TGTGCTAGTGGTTTGGGGCAGGGTGGCGTCCAGGACGAGCAGTACTTC.